Described below is a single T cell receptor (beta chain) sequence and its context. This clonotype occurred once. The antigen this receptor binds is unknown. Per-nucleotide qualities are absent, and no much larger clonotype sits a single base away. A lone read gives weak evidence. Library preparation employed PCR. DNA from cultured CD4+ T cells underwent TCR sequencing with the Oncomine TCR Beta short-read assay at the Johns Hopkins FTIC core. The QIAamp micro DNA kit was used to extract genomic DNA from the cultured CD4+ T cells. Oncomine TCR Beta libraries from cultured CD4+ T cells were pooled using unique dual indexes and sequenced on an Illumina iSeq 100. The authors' analysis ran thus. Non-productive sequences were filtered out, and CDR3s that did not start with C, did not end with F or W, or were shorter than 7 amino acids were discarded. Antigen-specific clonotypes were identified with the MANAFEST web application by comparing peptide-stimulated wells with reference and other culture wells. Positive clones required FDR below 0.05, an odds ratio above 5, and productive frequency above 0.1% in at least two of three replicate wells. Clonotypes that were significantly expanded in both SARS-CoV-2 spike wells and at least one common cold coronavirus spike condition were defined as cross-reactive. CDR3 homology was assessed with Levenshtein distances (stringdist) and unrooted phylogenetic trees (ape) in R version 3.6.1. TCRdb reanalyzed the raw reads on its own, using fastp at Q25 for trimming and MiXCR for clone calling, and kept in-frame beta chains. Each entry is one CDR3 protein sequence, shown with its most common DNA and genes. In this record, the V and J calls reflect TCRdb's handling and not the investigators' own analysis. This sample lists 11,000 or so distinct CDR3 sequences; roughly half were detected once. The top ten clones comprise 10% to 15% of the sample.

The treatment or condition label here, explained by the study, means: roughly 10-day PBMC culture with coronavirus spike peptide pools or control peptides (ViraFEST assay). The ViraFEST assay was used in the study, in which antigen-specific T cells were expanded with peptide pools and expanded clonotypes were subsequently identified by TCR sequencing. The convalescent patients' positive SARS-CoV-2 PCR tests fell between March and December 2020, which was before the Alpha, Beta and Delta variants emerged in the United States. PBMCs were cultured at fewer than 2.5 million per well in IMDM supplemented with approximately 5.4% human AB serum and about 10 IU/ml IL-2, with approximately 10 ug/ml peptide pools added. Half of the culture medium was replaced with fresh IL-2-containing medium on days 3 and 7. After more than 8 days of culture, CD4+ T cells were isolated by negative selection using the EasySep CD4+ T cell isolation kit. PBMCs were separated from whole blood using Ficoll-Paque Plus gradient centrifugation and then either used fresh or cryopreserved at -140C. Culture conditions were generally each tested in triplicate wells.

This entry is derived from a study of vaccination and CD4 T cells after COVID-19 (dated by TCRdb to between 2021 and 2022). Regarding the research as a whole: Every convalescent patient had a positive nasal swab PCR test for SARS-CoV-2, with mild disease in about nine patients and severe disease in one. Six males and four females were included in the convalescent cohort, with two Hispanic individuals, seven Caucasians, two Asians and one multiracial person represented. Two doses of either the Pfizer-BioNTech BNT162b2 vaccine (n=8) or the Moderna mRNA-1273 vaccine (n=2) were administered to participants. Post-COVID blood samples from convalescent patients were collected a median of 101 days after diagnosis, with a range of roughly 35 to 180 days. The time from the second vaccine dose to post-vaccine blood sampling had a median of around 72 days and ranged from roughly 13 to 241 days. Culture stimuli were overlapping spike peptide pools from SARS-CoV-2 and from the common cold coronaviruses HCoV-NL63, HCoV-OC43 and HCoV-229E. Control cultures received a CEFX viral epitope pool as the positive control, an HIV-1 Nef peptide pool as the negative control, or no peptide. In 10 COVID-19 convalescent patients and a few infection-naive healthy vaccine recipients, researchers compared the spike-specific CD4+ TCR repertoire from before mRNA vaccination with the repertoire from after.

Results the study describes overall, beyond this receptor: Of the vaccine-specific clones found in convalescent patients, nearly all (304 of 307) were mono-reactive for SARS-CoV-2 spike instead of being cross-reactive with common cold coronaviruses. The study included relatively few convalescent patients and did not analyze early timepoints after natural infection. Although the median number of SARS-CoV-2-reactive clonotypes went up from around 20 after infection to some 40 after vaccination, the increase was not significant. Among the post-vaccine SARS-CoV-2-reactive clones in convalescent patients, a median approximately 90% showed up only after vaccination, which suggests vaccine-specific priming.

Specimen: CD4+ T cells from blood, cultured in vitro. The TCR comes from a human donor who had recovered from COVID-19.

The CDR3 protein sequence reads: CASSQAGQSGNQPQHF. DNA sequence: TGCGCCAGCAGCCAAGCGGGGCAGTCGGGCAATCAGCCCCAGCATTTT. This sequence uses TRBV5-2 and TRBJ1-5. TRBV5-2 is a documented pseudogene. The CDR3 holds 16 amino acids from the cysteine to the phenylalanine. Just the 48-base CDR3 DNA is kept, in frame starting at base 1.